One sample yielded the 22 T cell receptor beta chains listed below, sequenced in a study of T cell responses to AZD1222 COVID-19 vaccine (dated by TCRdb to the early 2020s). This specimen's time point label, interpreted: baseline before first vaccination. Library construction relied on the immunoSEQ multiplex PCR assay. TCRdb took this table from immuneACCESS and kept in-frame rearrangements with V and J called. Such tables lack part of the clones; where checked against another copy, unresolved V genes explain under half of the gap, and the rest is unexplained. A total of about 170,000 clones appear in this sample, about 92% of them only once. The leading ten clones occupy less than 3% of the sample. The input for sequencing was peripheral blood, taken on day 0 of AZD1222 vaccination. The receptor source for this set is an adult in good health.

The rearrangement joins TRBV6-1 to TRBJ2-4, with 11 bases aligning to TRBD2. V lost 0 bases to trimming and J lost 6 bases; unmatched junction nucleotides: 4. This CDR3 has 16 amino acids. Germline loops: CDR1 MNHNS, CDR2 SASEGT. CDR3 in DNA: TGTGCCAGCAGTGAAGCTCCGGGACTAGCGGCAAACATTCAGTACTTC. Translation gives CASSEAPGLAANIQYF.

The J gene is TRBJ1-5, the V gene TRBV28, with a weak D call TRBD1 (6 bases). CDR3 length: 15 amino acids. The V end was cut by 2 bases, the J end by 7 bases, with 15 bases between. The germline V gene has CDR1 MDHEN and CDR2 SYDVKM. The chain's CDR3 is CASSLVSGAGQPQHF. The CDR3 DNA reads as TGTGCCAGCAGTTTAGTTTCGGGGGCAGGCCAGCCCCAGCATTTT.

The sample holds a few counts of this clone. The chain carries TRBV19 and TRBJ2-1; 12 bases agree with TRBD2. The CDR3 loop spans 14 amino acids. V dropped 8 bases and J dropped 8; count of bases not matched to a gene: 7. CDR1 is LNHDA, CDR2 SQIVND, per germline (reference sequence). DNA for the CDR3: TGTGCCAGTCGGTCTAGCGGGAGGGCCCATGAGCAGTTCTTC. Amino acid sequence: CASRSSGRAHEQFF.

The chain joins TRBV7-2 to TRBJ1-2; possibly TRBD1 for D (6 bases). This CDR3 is built from 15 residues. CDR1 is SGHTA, CDR2 FQGNSA, per germline. Deletions cut 1 base from V and 8 bases from J, with 17 bases between. For the CDR3, the DNA is TGTGCCAGCAGCTTAGTGGCGGGGGCAGTAGGAGGCTACACCTTC. This sequence encodes CASSLVAGAVGGYTF.

J is TRBJ2-7 and V is TRBV2, with no clear D. V was shortened by 4 bases and J by 2 bases, with 9 bases between the two germline ends. Germline CDR1 is SNHLY and CDR2 is FYNNEI. This CDR3 has 13 amino acids. CDR3 loop: CASSVGSTYEQYF. CDR3 nucleotide sequence: TGTGCCAGCAGTGTAGGGTCGACCTACGAGCAGTACTTC.

This chain uses TRBV7-6 with TRBJ1-6; 9 bases are shared with TRBD1. The J segment lost 10 bases and the V segment lost 5 bases, leaving 9 bases of the junction unmatched. The CDR3 has 15 amino acids. Looked up from germline, CDR1 is SGHVS and CDR2 is FNYEAQ. The CDR3 coding sequence is TGTGCCAGCAGCACACGGGGACAGGGAAACTCACCCCTCCACTTT. As protein: CASSTRGQGNSPLHF.

V is TRBV5-1 and J is TRBJ2-7; D gene ambiguous. This CDR3 comprises 14 residues. The V and J ends lost 0 bases and 1 base respectively, with 8 bases between them. The germline CDR1 and CDR2 sequences are SGHRS and YFSETQ. DNA of the CDR3: TGCGCCAGCAGCTTGGAGTTAAGATCCTACGAGCAGTACTTC. Translating gives CASSLELRSYEQYF.

The rearrangement joins TRBV6-1 to TRBJ2-2; TRBD2 matches at 12 bases. The junction had 8 bases not matched to a gene; V was cut back by 4 bases and J by 8 bases. The CDR3 is 16 residues long. Germline V gives CDR1 MNHNS, CDR2 SASEGT. CDR3 in DNA: TGTGCCAGCAGTGCTCTAGCGGGAGGGCCGTCAGGGGAGCTGTTTTTT. Translating it yields CASSALAGGPSGELFF.

This chain links TRBV3-1 (or the pseudogene TRBV3-2) with TRBJ1-5; no definite D call. Germline CDR1 and CDR2: LGHDT and YNNKEL (reference sequence). CDR3 size: 13 residues. Trimming left V 0 bases short and J 7 bases short, with 7 bases between. The CDR3 bases are TGTGCCAGCAGCCAAGACAGGAACCAGCCCCAGCATTTT. Encoded protein: CASSQDRNQPQHF.

The chain is built from TRBV5-6 and TRBJ2-7; 9 nucleotides align to TRBD1. With 4 bases clipped from V and 4 bases from J, the junction kept 9 bases outside the gene matches. The CDR3 is made up of 15 amino acids. Per the germline V gene, CDR1 is SGHDT and CDR2 is YYEEEE. As DNA, the CDR3 is TGTGCCAGCAGCGACTCCGGGACAGGGAGTTACGAGCAGTACTTC. Its protein product is CASSDSGTGSYEQYF.

The CDR3 DNA reads TGTGCCAGCAGCTCGTCGACAGTTCCGAACACTGAAGCTTTCTTT. This sequence encodes CASSSSTVPNTEAFF. The rearrangement links TRBV7-8 to TRBJ1-1, with a possible D match to TRBD1 (5 bases). CDR3 length equals 15 residues. Trimming removed 4 bases from V and 1 base from J, with 13 bases in between. Germline V lookup: CDR1 SGHVS, CDR2 FQNEAQ. Together with reference TRBV7-8 and TRBJ1-1, the CDR3 gives the full variable domain: GAGVSQSPRYKVAKRGQDVALRCDPISGHVSLFWYQQALGQGPEFLTYFQNEAQLDKSGLPSDRFFAERPEGSVSTLKIQRTQQEDSAVYLCASSSSTVPNTEAFFGQGTRLTVV.

This clone has only one observation. This sample includes further DNA sequences coding for the same CDR3. The genes are TRBV2 and TRBJ1-2; no definite D call. Germline CDR1 SNHLY, CDR2 FYNNEI. This CDR3 spans 14 amino acids. The V end lost 0 bases, the J end lost 1 base, and 6 bases lay between the germline ends. The CDR3 loop reads CASSEAPVNYGYTF. The CDR3 DNA is TGTGCCAGCAGTGAAGCGCCAGTTAACTATGGCTACACCTTC.

The chain uses TRBV7-6 and TRBJ2-1; a possible D gene is TRBD2 (6 bases). This CDR3 has 16 amino acids. With 3 bases removed from V and 0 bases from J, the gap between germline ends came to 12 bases. Germline CDR1 is SGHVS and CDR2 is FNYEAQ. The CDR3: CASSLTGANSYNEQFF. The CDR3, as DNA: TGTGCCAGCAGCTTGACGGGAGCGAACTCCTACAATGAGCAGTTCTTC.

This chain joins TRBV19 and TRBJ1-1; no firm D call. The germline V gene has CDR1 LNHDA and CDR2 SQIVND (reference sequence). V lost 7 bases, J lost 0 bases, and 9 bases lay in between. This CDR3 spans 13 amino acids. CDR3 nucleotide sequence: TGTGCCAGTACTGACTTAATGAACACTGAAGCTTTCTTT. Its translation: CASTDLMNTEAFF. The full variable domain, with the rest looked up from reference TRBV19 and TRBJ1-1, is DGGITQSPKYLFRKEGQNVTLSCEQNLNHDAMYWYRQDPGQGLRLIYYSQIVNDFQKGDIAEGYSVSREKKESFPLTVTSAQKNPTAFYLCASTDLMNTEAFFGQGTRLTVV.

This rearrangement joins TRBV7-2 to TRBJ2-5, with D maybe TRBD2 (6 bases). CDR1 and CDR2 (germline): SGHTA, FQGNSA. V lost 2 bases and J lost 3, with 19 bases in between. The CDR3 runs to 17 residues. The CDR3 DNA is TGTGCCAGCAGCTTAAGGTGGGCGGGAACAGGAGAAGAGACCCAGTACTTC. Translation: CASSLRWAGTGEETQYF.

The genes are TRBV5-8 and TRBJ1-4, with TRBD1 identical over 7 bases. V trimming: 3 bases; J trimming: 3 bases; junction bases outside the gene matches: 2. The V gene's germline CDR1 is SGHTS and CDR2 YDEGEE. The CDR3 sequence is 14 residues long. The chain's CDR3 is CASSWGQPNEKLFF. DNA for the CDR3: TGTGCCAGCAGCTGGGGACAGCCTAATGAAAAACTGTTTTTT.

The chain carries TRBV7-9 and TRBJ2-3; TRBD2 agrees at 10 bases. CDR1 is SEHNR and CDR2 is FQNEAQ in the germline V gene (reference sequence). The CDR3 extends over 16 amino acids. The ends lost 5 bases at V and 0 bases at J; junction bases unmatched: 5. CDR3 bases: TGTGCCAGCAGCCCGAGTAGCGGGAGGAGCACAGATACGCAGTATTTT. Translating gives CASSPSSGRSTDTQYF.

The CDR3 nucleotides read TGCGCCAGCAGCCCCGGCCGGGTACGGGACACTGAAGCTTTCTTT. Protein sequence: CASSPGRVRDTEAFF. The chain is built from TRBV5-1 and TRBJ1-1, with D hard to call. Germline V gene data show CDR1 as SGHRS and CDR2 as YFSETQ. Trimming removed 4 bases from V and 3 bases from J, with 16 bases in between. The CDR3 covers 15 residues.

This clone was counted once. This chain links TRBV18 with TRBJ2-5; D is ambiguous. Germline CDR1 KGHSH, CDR2 LQKENI. The CDR3 consists of 14 residues. V was trimmed by 0 bases and J by 4 bases, leaving 9 bases between them. The chain's CDR3 is CASSPPMSIETQYF. The CDR3 DNA sequence: TGTGCCAGCTCACCACCGATGAGTATAGAGACCCAGTACTTC.

V and J are TRBV28 and TRBJ2-5; the match to TRBD2 covers 9 bases. The CDR3 totals 16 residues. Germline trimming cut 3 bases from V and 2 bases from J; bases unmatched to any gene: 7. Germline assignment: CDR1 MDHEN and CDR2 SYDVKM. CDR3 protein: CASSFIASGIQETQYF. CDR3 in DNA: TGTGCCAGCAGTTTCATCGCTAGCGGGATTCAAGAGACCCAGTACTTC.

This clone was recorded only once. The chain is built from TRBV6-5 and TRBJ2-2, with 8 bases fitting TRBD1. Looked up from germline, CDR1 is MNHEY and CDR2 is SVGAGI. The CDR3 runs 15 residues. V was pared by 2 bases and J by 3 bases, with 2 bases of the junction left unmatched. This CDR3 is CASSYQGAHTGELFF. As DNA, the CDR3 is TGTGCCAGCAGTTACCAGGGGGCTCACACCGGGGAGCTGTTTTTT.

With respect to this clone: The same CDR3 arises from other DNA sequences in this sample as well. The chain carries TRBV30 and TRBJ1-1, with D possibly matching TRBD1 (5 bases). Trimming took off 3 bases at V and 0 bases at J, with 5 bases between the two ends. In germline, CDR1 is GTSNPN, CDR2 SVGIG (reference sequence). The CDR3 extends over 12 amino acids. The CDR3 bases are TGTGCCTGGAGGGGACTGAACACTGAAGCTTTCTTT. It codes for CAWRGLNTEAFF.